Described below is a single T cell receptor (beta chain) sequence and its context. The target antigen is unknown. It was by 5' RACE with UMI labels that the TRB cDNA libraries were prepared. TCRdb reanalyzed the 5' RACE reads, giving one entry per CDR3 protein sequence and no DNA. The sample holds 150,000 to 180,000 distinct CDR3 sequences. The CDR3 is made up of 15 amino acids. The V gene's germline CDR1 is MDHEN and CDR2 SYDVKM. This entry comes from a study of CXCR3-negative and CXCR3-positive naive CD8 T cells. General study findings and limits: Comparison of naive cells showed more hydrophobic TRB CDR3s in CXCR3-positive than in CXCR3-negative naive cells.

The TCR originated in a human donor in good health. Some clones in this sample may be carry-over from other donors' samples. The chain uses TRBV28 and TRBJ2-7; TCRdb names TRBD1, which stays unverified in the absence of DNA. The sample comprised naive CXCR3+ CD8+ T cells from blood. Documented subset: CD45RO-CCR7+CD27+CD95- naive CD8+ T cells expressing CXCR3 (TNR3+). CDR3 in amino acids: CASSFRGSLEYEQYF.